This T cell receptor beta chain was obtained from a study of OX40 agonist ivuxolimab in advanced cancers. The V and J ends lost 0 bases and 7 bases respectively, with 19 bases between them. The CDR3 sequence is 16 residues long. CDR1 SGHNT and CDR2 YYREEE come from the germline V gene (reference sequence). The protocol was immunoSEQ multiplex PCR, while the TCRdb copy is restricted to in-frame clones and leaves out a portion. Among 90,000 to 100,000 clones listed, approximately 92% were seen once. The chain combines TRBV5-4 with TRBJ1-1; possible D gene TRBD1, 6 bases. Here the sequenced sample was CD4+ or CD8+ T cells sorted from blood, taken in a trial of the OX40 agonist ivuxolimab. This sequence was found in an adult with an advanced solid tumor such as melanoma, head and neck, liver or kidney cancer. CDR3 sequence (DNA): TGTGCCAGCAGCTTGGACCCGGGGGCCCAAAGAAGTGAAGCTTTCTTT. Translation: CASSLDPGAQRSEAFF.